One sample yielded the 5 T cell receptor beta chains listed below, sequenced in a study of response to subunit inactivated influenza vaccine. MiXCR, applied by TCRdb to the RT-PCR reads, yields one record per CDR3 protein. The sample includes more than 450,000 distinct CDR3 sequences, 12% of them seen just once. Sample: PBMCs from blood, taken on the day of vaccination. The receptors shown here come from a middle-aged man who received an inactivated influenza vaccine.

The CDR3 DNA is TGCAGCGTAGACAGGGGGGGGATGAATGAGCAGTTCTTC. Translating gives CSVDRGGMNEQFF. The rearrangement links TRBV29-1 to TRBJ2-1; 9 bases map to TRBD1. This CDR3 comprises 13 residues. CDR1 SQVTM and CDR2 ANQGSEA come from the germline V gene. V lost 6 bases and J lost 7; bases outside the gene matches: 7.

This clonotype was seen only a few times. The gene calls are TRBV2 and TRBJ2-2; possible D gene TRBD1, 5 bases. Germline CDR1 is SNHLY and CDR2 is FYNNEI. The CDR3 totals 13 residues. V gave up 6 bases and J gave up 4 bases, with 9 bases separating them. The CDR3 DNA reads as TGTGCCAGCAGACAGGCGCCCACCGGGGAGCTGTTTTTT. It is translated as CASRQAPTGELFF. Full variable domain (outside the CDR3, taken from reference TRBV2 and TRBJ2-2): EPEVTQTPSHQVTQMGQEVILRCVPISNHLYFYWYRQILGQKVEFLVSFYNNEISEKSEIFDDQFSVERPDGSNFTLKIRSTKLEDSAMYFCASRQAPTGELFFGEGSRLTVL.

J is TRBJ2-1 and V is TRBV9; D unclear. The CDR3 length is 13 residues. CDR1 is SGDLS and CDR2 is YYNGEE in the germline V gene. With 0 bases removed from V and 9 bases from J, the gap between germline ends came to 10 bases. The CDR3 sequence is CASSVDQFSEQFF. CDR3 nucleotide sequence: TGTGCCAGCAGCGTAGACCAGTTCAGTGAGCAGTTCTTC.

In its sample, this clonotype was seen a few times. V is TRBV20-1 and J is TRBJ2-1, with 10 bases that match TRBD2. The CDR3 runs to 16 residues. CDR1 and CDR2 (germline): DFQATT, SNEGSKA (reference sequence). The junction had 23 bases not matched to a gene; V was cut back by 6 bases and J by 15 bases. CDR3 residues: CSATPGTSDRSSTMFF. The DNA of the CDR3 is TGCAGTGCCACCCCCGGGACTAGCGACAGATCGAGTACTATGTTCTTC.

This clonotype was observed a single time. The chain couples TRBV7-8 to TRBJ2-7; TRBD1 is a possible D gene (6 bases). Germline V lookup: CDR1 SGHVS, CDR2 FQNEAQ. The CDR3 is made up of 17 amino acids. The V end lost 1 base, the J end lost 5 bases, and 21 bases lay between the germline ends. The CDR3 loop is CASSLGVSIGQWDEQYF. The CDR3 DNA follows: TGTGCCAGCAGCTTAGGGGTCTCAATTGGACAGTGGGACGAGCAGTACTTC.